Following are 7 T cell receptor beta chains from one sample sequenced in a study of identical twins. TCRdb analysed the 5' RACE reads with MiXCR anew, one entry per CDR3 protein. The profile shows about 570,000 distinct CDR3 sequences, approximately 10% of them singletons. These data also formed part of another study, on yellow fever vaccine responses in identical twins.

The sequenced sample was PBMCs. The receptor set was obtained from a woman under 30 in good health.

This clonotype came up many times. The chain recombines TRBV25-1 with TRBJ2-4; maybe TRBD2 (5 bases). V lost 7 bases and J 0 bases, leaving 13 bases between the germline ends. The length of the CDR3 is 15 residues. Per the germline V gene, CDR1 is MGHDK and CDR2 is SYGVNS. CDR3 DNA sequence: TGTGCCAGCAACCTCTCTGAGGGAGCCAAAAACATTCAGTACTTC. Translating it yields CASNLSEGAKNIQYF.

This clonotype was recorded a few times. V gene TRBV5-6 combines with J gene TRBJ1-1; D possibly corresponds to TRBD1 (5 bases). CDR3 size: 14 residues. Between the trimmed V and J ends, which lost 2 bases and 6 bases, there was a span of 14 bases. Germline values: CDR1 SGHDT, CDR2 YYEEEE. Here the CDR3 reads CASSFASRDAEAFF. Here the CDR3 DNA reads TGTGCCAGCAGCTTTGCGTCCAGGGACGCTGAAGCTTTCTTT.

This clonotype was seen a handful of times. The gene calls are TRBV9 and TRBJ2-1; D gene unclear. Germline-derived CDR1 and CDR2 are SGDLS and YYNGEE. V was shortened by 1 base and J by 0 bases, with 17 bases between the two germline ends. There are 18 residues in the CDR3. The CDR3 region is CASSVIEGALHSYNEQFF. In nucleotides, the CDR3 is TGTGCCAGCAGCGTAATTGAAGGAGCGTTACACTCCTACAATGAGCAGTTCTTC.

This clonotype was picked up a small number of times. The V call is TRBV4-2, the J call TRBJ2-3; D is undetermined. Germline CDR1 and CDR2: LGHNA and YNFKEQ. The CDR3 sequence is 15 residues long. Trimming pared 0 bases from V and 2 bases from J, leaving 9 bases between. CDR3 sequence reads: CASSQELEATDTQYF. For the CDR3, the DNA is TGTGCCAGCAGCCAAGAGCTTGAAGCCACAGATACGCAGTATTTT.

This clonotype was picked up a small number of times. The chain couples TRBV18 to TRBJ2-7, with 10 bases matching TRBD1. Germline CDR1 KGHSH, CDR2 LQKENI. The length of the CDR3 is 18 residues. Trimming took 1 base from V and 4 from J; bases not matched to a gene: 13. The CDR3 DNA sequence: TGTGCCAGCTCACCACTAAGTTCCGGGACAGGGGCTATGTACGAGCAGTACTTC. Amino acid sequence: CASSPLSSGTGAMYEQYF.

A few counts support this clonotype. V is TRBV20-1 and J is TRBJ2-5; TRBD1 aligns across 10 bases. The CDR3 spans 19 residues. V shed 1 base and J 6 bases; nucleotides not matched to a gene: 20. Germline CDR1 reads DFQATT; CDR2 reads SNEGSKA (reference sequence). As DNA, the CDR3 is TGCAGTGCTAGAGTTCTCAGACCGACAGGGGGCTTAAACATACAGACCCAGTACTTC. It codes for CSARVLRPTGGLNIQTQYF.

The chain joins TRBV4-2 to TRBJ2-1, with D hard to call. Trimming took off 0 bases at V and 9 bases at J, with 9 bases between the two ends. The CDR3 contains 13 residues. Germline V gene lookup returns CDR1 LGHNA and CDR2 YNFKEQ. This CDR3 reads CASSQDHSGEQFF. The CDR3 DNA follows: TGTGCCAGCAGCCAAGATCACTCTGGTGAGCAGTTCTTC.